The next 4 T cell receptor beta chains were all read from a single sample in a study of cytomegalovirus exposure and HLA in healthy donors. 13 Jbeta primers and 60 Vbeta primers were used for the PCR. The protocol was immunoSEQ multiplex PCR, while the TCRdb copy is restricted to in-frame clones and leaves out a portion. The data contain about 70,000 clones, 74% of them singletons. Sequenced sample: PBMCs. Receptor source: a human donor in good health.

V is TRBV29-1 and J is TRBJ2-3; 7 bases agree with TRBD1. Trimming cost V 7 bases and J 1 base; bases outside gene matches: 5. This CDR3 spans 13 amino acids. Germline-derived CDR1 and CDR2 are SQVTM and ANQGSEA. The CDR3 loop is CSGDTGGTDTQYF. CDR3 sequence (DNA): TGCAGCGGCGACACAGGGGGCACAGATACGCAGTATTTT.

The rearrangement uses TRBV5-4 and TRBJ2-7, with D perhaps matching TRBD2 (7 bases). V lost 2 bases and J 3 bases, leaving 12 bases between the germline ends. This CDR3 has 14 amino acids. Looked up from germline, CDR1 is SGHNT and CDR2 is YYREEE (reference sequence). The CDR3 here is CASSLRGRGYEQYF. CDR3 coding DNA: TGTGCCAGCAGCTTAAGGGGGAGGGGCTACGAGCAGTACTTC.

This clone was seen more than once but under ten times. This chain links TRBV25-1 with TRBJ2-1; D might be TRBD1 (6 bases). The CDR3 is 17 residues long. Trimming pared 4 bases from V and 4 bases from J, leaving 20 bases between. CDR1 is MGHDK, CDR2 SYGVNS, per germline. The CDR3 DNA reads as TGTGCCAGCAGTGGGGGGTCTCCGGGACACTCTTACAATGAGCAGTTCTTC. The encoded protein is CASSGGSPGHSYNEQFF. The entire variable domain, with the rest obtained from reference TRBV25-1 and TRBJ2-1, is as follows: EADIYQTPRYLVIGTGKKITLECSQTMGHDKMYWYQQDPGMELHLIHYSYGVNSTEKGDLSSESTVSRIRTEHFPLTLESARPSHTSQYLCASSGGSPGHSYNEQFFGPGTRLTVL.

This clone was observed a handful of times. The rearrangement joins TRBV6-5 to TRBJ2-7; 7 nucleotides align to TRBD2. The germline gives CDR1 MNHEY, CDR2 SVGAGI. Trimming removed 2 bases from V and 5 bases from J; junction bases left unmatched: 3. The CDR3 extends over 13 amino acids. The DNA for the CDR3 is TGTGCCAGCAGTTACCCTGGGGGGGACGAGCAGTACTTC. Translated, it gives CASSYPGGDEQYF.